The 6 T cell receptor beta chains presented below share a single source sample, sequenced in a study of response to subunit inactivated influenza vaccine. TCRdb re-called the RT-PCR reads with MiXCR, one entry per CDR3 protein. The table lists 200,000 to 300,000 distinct CDR3 sequences, about 12% of them singletons. Material: non-naive T cells sorted from PBMCs, obtained 14 days before vaccination. These receptors were collected from a man aged 50 or older who received an inactivated influenza vaccine.

This clonotype was found a few times. The V gene is TRBV5-6, the J gene TRBJ1-1, with D tentatively TRBD1 (6 bases). Per the germline V gene, CDR1 is SGHDT and CDR2 is YYEEEE. Deletions cut 5 bases from V and 6 bases from J, with 26 bases between. This CDR3 spans 17 amino acids. In DNA form, the CDR3 reads TGTGCCAGCAGAACCCGCCCGGGGACAACCTTAAGAGCTGAAGCTTTCTTT. Translating gives CASRTRPGTTLRAEAFF.

This chain connects TRBV7-2 to TRBJ1-5; a weak D match, TRBD1 (6 bases). Germline V gene data show CDR1 as SGHTA and CDR2 as FQGNSA. The ends were cut back, 2 bases at V and 0 bases at J, with 14 bases in the middle. There are 17 residues in the CDR3. The CDR3, as DNA: TGTGCCAGCAGCTTAAAGGGGGGCCTAAGTAGCAATCAGCCCCAGCATTTT. Encoded protein: CASSLKGGLSSNQPQHF.

This clonotype has ten or more counts. The chain joins TRBV6-2 or TRBV6-3 to TRBJ2-1; possible D gene TRBD2, 6 bases. This CDR3 is 17 amino acids long. With 6 bases removed from V and 0 bases from J, the gap between germline ends came to 18 bases. The germline V gene has CDR1 MNHEY and CDR2 SVGEGT. The DNA for the CDR3 is TGTGCCAGCAGCTACACACGTGGAGGGAGCTCCTACAATGAGCAGTTCTTC. It encodes CASSYTRGGSSYNEQFF.

In this sample, this clonotype turned up a few times. This chain connects TRBV3-1 to TRBJ1-4; a possible D gene is TRBD1 (5 bases). CDR3 size: 16 residues. Trimming cost V 4 bases and J 5 bases, with 17 bases left between them. Germline-derived CDR1 and CDR2 are LGHDT and YNNKEL (reference sequence). The CDR3 sequence: CASSPGGTDLNEKLFF. The CDR3 DNA reads as TGTGCCAGCAGCCCCGGGGGGACCGATTTAAATGAAAAACTGTTTTTT. Full variable domain (outside the CDR3, taken from reference TRBV3-1 and TRBJ1-4): DTAVSQTPKYLVTQMGNDKSIKCEQNLGHDTMYWYKQDSKKFLKIMFSYNNKELIINETVPNRFSPKSPDKAHLNLHINSLELGDSAVYFCASSPGGTDLNEKLFFGSGTQLSVL.

This sequence joins TRBV7-2 and TRBJ1-1; D is unresolved. The germline CDR1 and CDR2 sequences are SGHTA and FQGNSA. The CDR3 extends over 15 amino acids. Trimming shortened V by 1 base and J by 0 bases, and 9 bases separated the two germline ends. The CDR3 loop reads CASSLEAFLNTEAFF. The CDR3 DNA follows: TGTGCCAGCAGCTTAGAAGCATTCCTGAACACTGAAGCTTTCTTT. The full variable domain, in which reference TRBV7-2 and TRBJ1-1 provide the parts outside the CDR3, is GAGVSQSPSNKVTEKGKDVELRCDPISGHTALYWYRQSLGQGLEFLIYFQGNSAPDKSGLPSDRFSAERTGGSVSTLTIQRTQQEDSAVYLCASSLEAFLNTEAFFGQGTRLTVV.

This clonotype was picked up one time. The chain carries TRBV5-1 and TRBJ2-2, with TRBD2 matching 14 bases. In germline, CDR1 is SGHRS, CDR2 YFSETQ. The CDR3 contains 19 residues. Trimming cost V 0 bases and J 0 bases; bases outside gene matches: 4. The CDR3 DNA reads TGCGCCAGCAGCTTGGTAGGACTAGCGGGGGGTGCGAACACCGGGGAGCTGTTTTTT. Encoded protein: CASSLVGLAGGANTGELFF.